The text below deals with one T cell receptor beta chain. Antigen unknown. The data belong to a study of OX40 agonist ivuxolimab in advanced cancers. Study at large: The dose of intravenous ivuxolimab that patients received every 2 weeks ranged from 0.01 to 10 mg/kg. A diagnosis of hepatocellular carcinoma, melanoma, renal cell or head and neck cancer was present in dose-escalation patients. General observations from the study: At 0.1 to 3.0 mg/kg and by week 6, clonal expansion occurred in CD4+ and CD8+ blood T cells.

The V and J ends lost 3 bases and 11 bases respectively, with 16 bases between them. This CDR3 has 13 amino acids. The germline gives CDR1 LNHNV, CDR2 YYDKDF (reference sequence). The protocol was immunoSEQ multiplex PCR, while the TCRdb copy is restricted to in-frame clones and leaves out a portion. This table holds some 86,000 clones, approximately 85% found once. This chain joins TRBV15 and TRBJ2-5; the D call may be TRBD1 or TRBD2 (5 bases each). The sequence derives from an adult with an advanced solid tumor such as melanoma, head and neck, liver or kidney cancer. The sequences come from CD4+ or CD8+ T cells sorted from blood, collected in a trial of the OX40 agonist ivuxolimab. The CDR3 loop reads CATSSGARGEQYF. DNA for the CDR3: TGTGCCACCAGCAGTGGGGCAAGGGGAGAGCAGTACTTC. Combining the CDR3 with reference TRBV15 and TRBJ2-5 gives the whole variable domain DAMVIQNPRYQVTQFGKPVTLSCSQTLNHNVMYWYQQKSSQAPKLLFHYYDKDFNNEADTPDNFQSRRPNTSFCFLDIRSPGLGDTAMYLCATSSGARGEQYFGPGTRLLVL.